This T cell receptor beta chain comes out of a study of cytomegalovirus exposure and HLA in healthy donors. Overall study: It was reported in a later analysis that the same platform had been used for the 120 validation repertoires as for the roughly 700 first-cohort repertoires. Study results and limitations: The study recorded some 160 TCR beta chains that were cytomegalovirus-associated. The classifier was said to identify cytomegalovirus status with high specificity and sensitivity. TCR sequences were mostly rare, though some public TCRs occurred in many donors.

The CDR3 loop spans 14 amino acids. Germline V CDR1 and CDR2: SGHRS, YFSETQ. Trimming removed 0 bases from V and 2 bases from J, with 8 bases in between. Measured with immunoSEQ multiplex PCR; TCRdb has only the in-frame clones, and not every one. This repertoire shows over 150,000 clones, roughly 86% found once; its top ten account for roughly 1.9%. This clone was observed once. Antigen specificity is unknown. Within the sample, other DNA sequences also encode this same CDR3. This TCR derives from a human donor in good health. The sequenced material came from PBMCs. The rearrangement joins TRBV5-1 to TRBJ1-2, with D unresolved. The DNA for the CDR3 is TGCGCCAGCAGCTTGGGAGGTGAGAACTATGGCTACACCTTC. Its protein is CASSLGGENYGYTF.